This T cell receptor (beta chain) stems from a study of T cell repertoires in ileal Crohn's disease. Produced via immunoSEQ multiplex PCR; TCRdb's table is partial and in-frame only. The sample records about 14,000 clones, about 78% being singletons. The receptor was isolated from an adult with Crohn's disease. The source material was ileal tissue.

CDR3 residues: CASNFLAGGTYNEQFF. CDR3 nucleotide sequence: TGCGCCAGCAATTTCCTAGCGGGAGGAACCTACAATGAGCAGTTCTTC. The chain combines TRBV5-1 with TRBJ2-1; the match to TRBD2 covers 11 bases. The CDR3 loop spans 16 amino acids. Germline CDR1 SGHRS, CDR2 YFSETQ. Trimming took 6 bases from V and 2 from J; bases not matched to a gene: 7.